This T cell receptor beta chain was sequenced in a study of cytomegalovirus exposure and HLA in healthy donors. Comment on this clone: The antigen is not known.

Notes on the study in general: Clonal expansion, a later analysis showed, was greater in HLA-associated TCR beta chains than in equally common others. Among TCR sequences, most were rare, though some public TCRs appeared in many donors.

PCR was performed using 60 Vbeta and 13 Jbeta primers. Measured with immunoSEQ multiplex PCR; TCRdb has only the in-frame clones, and not every one. The sample carries around 160,000 clones, just under 80% recorded once. These donors, healthy bone marrow donors, were studied. Sampled while nominally healthy, donors likely had unrecorded immune exposures. V lost 0 bases and J 0 bases, leaving 6 bases between the germline ends. Germline assignment: CDR1 GTSNPN and CDR2 SVGIG (reference sequence). The CDR3 contains 14 residues. Source material: PBMCs. The TCR was taken from a man aged 18 to 35 in good health and CMV-seropositive. The rearrangement uses TRBV30 and TRBJ1-5; unclear D gene. The CDR3 DNA reads TGTGCCTGGAGTGTGGGCAGTAGCAATCAGCCCCAGCATTTT. Translation gives CAWSVGSSNQPQHF.